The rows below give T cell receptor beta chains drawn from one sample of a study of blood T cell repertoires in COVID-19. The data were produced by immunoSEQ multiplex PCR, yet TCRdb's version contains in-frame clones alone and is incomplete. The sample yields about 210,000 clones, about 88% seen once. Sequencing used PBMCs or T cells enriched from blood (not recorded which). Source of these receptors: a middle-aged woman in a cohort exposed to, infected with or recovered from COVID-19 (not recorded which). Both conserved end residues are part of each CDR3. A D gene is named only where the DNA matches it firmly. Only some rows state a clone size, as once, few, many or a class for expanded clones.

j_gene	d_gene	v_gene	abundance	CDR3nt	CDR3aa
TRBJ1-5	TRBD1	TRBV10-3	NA	TGTGCCATCAGTGAGCGGGACAGGGCGAGCAATCAGCCCCAGCATTTT	CAISERDRASNQPQHF
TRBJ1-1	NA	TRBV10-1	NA	TGCGCCAGCAGTGAGTCGACTGACTACCCTGAAGCTTTCTTT	CASSESTDYPEAFF
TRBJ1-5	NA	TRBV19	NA	TGTGCCACACGAGGCGGGGAGGGGAATCAGCCCCAGCATTTT	CATRGGEGNQPQHF
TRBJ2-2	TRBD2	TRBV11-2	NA	TGTGCCAGCAGCTTTCCCCTAACCTGGACTAGCGAGAACACCGGGGAGCTGTTTTTT	CASSFPLTWTSENTGELFF
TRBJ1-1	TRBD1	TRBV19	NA	TGTGCCAGTAGTATTACAGGGGGTCAAGCTTTCTTT	CASSITGGQAFF
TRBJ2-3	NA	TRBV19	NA	TGTGCCAGTAGTATTGGTCCTACGTACACAGATACGCAGTATTTT	CASSIGPTYTDTQYF
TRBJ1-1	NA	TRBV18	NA	TGTGCCAGCTCACCATCGGGACAAACGAACACTGAAGCTTTCTTT	CASSPSGQTNTEAFF
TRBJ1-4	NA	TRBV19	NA	TGTGCCAGTAGCCCAGAATCGGGGTACGAAAAACTGTTTTTT	CASSPESGYEKLFF
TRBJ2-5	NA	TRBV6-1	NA	TGTGCCAGCAGTGAACCCTCAGGGGCTCAAGAGACCCAGTACTTC	CASSEPSGAQETQYF
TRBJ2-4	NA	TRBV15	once	TGTGCCACCAGCGGAACTAGGAGTGGGGACATTCAGTACTTC	CATSGTRSGDIQYF
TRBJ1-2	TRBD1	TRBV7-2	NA	TGTGCCAGCAGTACACCGGGACAGCACCTTGGCTACACCTTC	CASSTPGQHLGYTF
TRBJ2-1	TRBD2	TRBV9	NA	TGTGCCAGCAGCTCCATGGGGGGGGTGATCTACAATGAGCAGTTCTTC	CASSSMGGVIYNEQFF
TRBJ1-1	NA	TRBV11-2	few	TGTGCCAGCAGCTTAGCACCCAGGATAACTGAAGCTTTCTTT	CASSLAPRITEAFF
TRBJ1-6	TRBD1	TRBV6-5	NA	TGTGCCAGCAGTTACGGACAGGGGGCTGGTAATTCACCCCTCCACTTT	CASSYGQGAGNSPLHF
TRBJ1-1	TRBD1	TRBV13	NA	TGTGCCAGCAGCTTACAGGGGGCTACCTTAGACACTGAAGCTTTCTTT	CASSLQGATLDTEAFF
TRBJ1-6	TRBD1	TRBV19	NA	TGTGCCAGTCGGGACAGGGTATCACCCCTCCACTTT	CASRDRVSPLHF